Here is one T cell receptor beta chain with its context. Antigen: not known. The germline gives CDR1 SGHVS, CDR2 FQNEAQ. The V segment lost 6 bases and the J segment 2 bases; nucleotides outside the gene matches: 8. CDR3 size: 15 residues. Researchers collected ten milliliters of peripheral blood from every single donor. Primed by a sample-barcoded 5' primer and a J-beta primer mix, a second PCR proceeded for 7 to 11 cycles. The study obtained at least 2.5 million CDR3-containing paired-end reads from every sample. TCRdb analysed the 5' RACE reads with MiXCR anew, one entry per CDR3 protein. The profile shows roughly 1,500,000 distinct CDR3 sequences, roughly 32% of them singletons. The data were obtained in a study of blood T cells in healthy people across ages. The study, taken as a whole, reports: Long-lived donors had more naive CD4+ cells and higher diversity than aged donors. A roughly linear age-dependent decrease characterized TCR beta diversity per million T cells.

V usage is TRBV7-8 and J usage is TRBJ2-3; 7 nucleotides align to TRBD1. The receptor's source is a woman aged 25 to 39 in good health. Sequences were obtained from blood. This chain's CDR3 is CASRPLQGPTDTQYF. DNA for the CDR3: TGTGCCAGCAGGCCATTACAGGGGCCCACAGATACGCAGTATTTT.